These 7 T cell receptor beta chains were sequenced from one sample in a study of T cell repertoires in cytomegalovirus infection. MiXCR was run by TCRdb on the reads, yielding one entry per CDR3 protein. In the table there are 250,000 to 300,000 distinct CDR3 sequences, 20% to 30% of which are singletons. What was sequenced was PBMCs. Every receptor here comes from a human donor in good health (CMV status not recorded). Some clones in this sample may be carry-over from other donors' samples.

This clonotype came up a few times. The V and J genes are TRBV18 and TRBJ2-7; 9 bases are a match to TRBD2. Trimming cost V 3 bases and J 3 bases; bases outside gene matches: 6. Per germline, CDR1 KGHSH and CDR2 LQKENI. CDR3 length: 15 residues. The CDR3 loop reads CASSPATSGVYEQYF. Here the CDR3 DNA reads TGTGCCAGCTCACCGGCGACTAGCGGCGTCTACGAGCAGTACTTC.

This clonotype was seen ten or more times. The CDR3 DNA reads TGTGCCAGCAGCTTAGTTTTCACAGGGATCCTAGAGACCCAGTACTTC. Translation: CASSLVFTGILETQYF. This chain uses TRBV7-4 with TRBJ2-5; the D gene is possibly TRBD1 (6 bases). V lost 1 base to trimming and J lost 4 bases, with 16 bases between them. This CDR3 is 16 amino acids long. CDR1 is SGHVT and CDR2 is SQSDAQ in the germline V gene.

Written as DNA, the CDR3 is TGTGCCAGCAGCTTACTGGGAGTCCCTTTGAGCACAGATACGCAGTATTTT. As protein: CASSLLGVPLSTDTQYF. The V gene is TRBV7-9, the J gene TRBJ2-3; tentative D call: TRBD2 (5 bases). CDR3 size: 17 residues. V shed 2 bases and J shed 0 bases, with 15 bases lying between them. In germline, CDR1 is SEHNR, CDR2 FQNEAQ (reference sequence).

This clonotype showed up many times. CDR3: CASSLGSTGYQPQHF. The CDR3 DNA follows: TGTGCCAGCAGCTTAGGATCAACAGGCTATCAGCCCCAGCATTTT. V and J are TRBV7-2 and TRBJ1-5; weak D call: TRBD1 (5 bases). The CDR3 has 15 amino acids. Trimming stripped 1 base from V and 5 bases from J, with 12 bases between. Germline V gives CDR1 SGHTA, CDR2 FQGNSA.

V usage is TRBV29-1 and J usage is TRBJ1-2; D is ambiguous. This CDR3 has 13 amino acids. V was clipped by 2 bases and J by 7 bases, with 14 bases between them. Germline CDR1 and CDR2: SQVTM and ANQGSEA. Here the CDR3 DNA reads TGCAGCGTTGAACCGGGCAGGTTCCTTGGCTACACCTTC. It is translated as CSVEPGRFLGYTF.

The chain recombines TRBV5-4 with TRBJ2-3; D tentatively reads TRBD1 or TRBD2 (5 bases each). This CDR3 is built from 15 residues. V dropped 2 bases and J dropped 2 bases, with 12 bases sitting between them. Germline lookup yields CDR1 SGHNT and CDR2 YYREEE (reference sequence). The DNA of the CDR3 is TGTGCCAGCAGCTTAGGGACCGGGGCCACAGATACGCAGTATTTT. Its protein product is CASSLGTGATDTQYF.

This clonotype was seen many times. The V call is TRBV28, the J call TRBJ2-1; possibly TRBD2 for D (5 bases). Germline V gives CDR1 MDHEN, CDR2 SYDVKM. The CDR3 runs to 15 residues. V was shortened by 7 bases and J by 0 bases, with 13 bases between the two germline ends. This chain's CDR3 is CASTLSGSSYNEQFF. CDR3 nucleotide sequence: TGTGCCAGCACCCTAAGCGGAAGCTCCTACAATGAGCAGTTCTTC.